The source of this T cell receptor (beta chain) is a study of beta chain features in type 1 diabetes. Overall study findings and caveats: The similarity of naive, central memory and Treg TCRB repertoires appeared greater among patients than among healthy donors.

The authors reverse transcribed all of the isolated RNA, so sequencing captured expressed TCRB transcripts. The repertoire was sequenced with immunoSEQ multiplex PCR; TCRdb's copy has only in-frame clones and lacks some. The sample lists fewer than 900,000 clones; 17% were seen once. CD45RO/CCR7/CD25/CD127/CD95/CD27 sorting isolated CD4+ naive, central memory, regulatory and stem cell-like memory cells. The purity of all sorted populations exceeded 98%. Only a few counts were recorded for this clone. Its matching antigen is unknown. The germline CDR1 and CDR2 sequences are SGHTA and FQGNSA. CDR3 length equals 14 residues. Trimming shortened V by 3 bases and J by 4 bases, and 12 bases separated the two germline ends.

The chain uses TRBV7-2 and TRBJ1-2, with D unresolved. The sequence came from a woman in her late teens or twenties in good health. Sequencing was performed on naive CD4+ T cells from blood. The CDR3, as DNA: TGTGCCAGCAGCTTCGGCTTAACCGGCTATGGCTACACCTTC. It yields the protein CASSFGLTGYGYTF.